Presented here are 20 T cell receptor beta chains from one specimen sequenced in a study of long-term antiretroviral therapy in people with HIV. Survey level was the resolution at which the v3.0 immunoSEQ assay ran. The repertoire was sequenced with immunoSEQ multiplex PCR; TCRdb's copy has only in-frame clones and lacks some. The top ten clones hold approximately 8.7% of a sample with about 17,000 clones, 91% of them seen once. The sample was unsorted PBMCs, taken 0.3 years after starting antiretroviral therapy. The receptor source for this set is a man aged 55 to 70 with HIV.

This clone showed up just once. The V gene is TRBV18, the J gene TRBJ2-5; 9 positions match TRBD2. Germline values: CDR1 KGHSH, CDR2 LQKENI. V was clipped by 3 bases and J by 2 bases; unmatched bases: 7. There are 16 residues in the CDR3. CDR3 loop: CASSPLGSGGQETQYF. The CDR3 DNA sequence: TGTGCCAGCTCACCCCTCGGTAGCGGGGGTCAAGAGACCCAGTACTTC. Full variable domain (remainder filled in from reference TRBV18 and TRBJ2-5): NAGVMQNPRHLVRRRGQEARLRCSPMKGHSHVYWYRQLPEEGLKFMVYLQKENIIDESGMPKERFSAEFPKEGPSILRIQQVVRGDSAAYFCASSPLGSGGQETQYFGPGTRLLVL.

The V call is TRBV5-6, the J call TRBJ1-1; 8 nucleotides align to TRBD1. The CDR3 loop spans 14 amino acids. Germline loops: CDR1 SGHDT, CDR2 YYEEEE. V gave up 4 bases and J gave up 6 bases; unmatched junction bases: 8. CDR3 sequence: CASSLTGVGSEAFF. CDR3 bases: TGTGCCAGCAGCCTGACAGGGGTAGGCTCTGAAGCTTTCTTT.

The genes are TRBV6-1 and TRBJ1-4; 7 nucleotides align to TRBD1. Germline assignment: CDR1 MNHNS and CDR2 SASEGT. After removal of 8 bases from V and 5 bases from J, the junction contained 11 bases not matched to a gene. The CDR3 is 15 residues long. DNA for the CDR3: TGTGCCAGCTCCAAACAGGGGTGGGGGAATGAAAAACTGTTTTTT. This codes for CASSKQGWGNEKLFF.

This rearrangement joins TRBV5-1 to TRBJ1-1; maybe TRBD1 (5 bases). This CDR3 has 15 residues. The ends were cut back, 3 bases at V and 1 base at J, with 13 bases in the middle. Germline-derived CDR1 and CDR2 are SGHRS and YFSETQ. CDR3 coding DNA: TGCGCCAGCAGCTCCATGGGACCGCAGAACACTGAAGCTTTCTTT. Its protein product is CASSSMGPQNTEAFF.

The chain couples TRBV27 to TRBJ2-7; TRBD1 might be the D (6 bases). V was trimmed by 3 bases and J by 6 bases, leaving 15 bases between them. The CDR3 is made up of 14 amino acids. Germline lookup yields CDR1 MNHEY and CDR2 SMNVEV (reference sequence). CDR3 in amino acids: CASSFQGPRGEQYF. The CDR3 nucleotides read TGTGCCAGCAGTTTTCAGGGTCCCAGGGGCGAGCAGTACTTC.

The chain recombines TRBV6-5 with TRBJ1-2; D gene unclear. The ends were cut back, 6 bases at V and 2 bases at J, with 10 bases in the middle. The CDR3 spans 13 residues. In germline, CDR1 is MNHEY, CDR2 SVGAGI. CDR3 DNA sequence: TGTGCCAGCAGCCCCGTAGGGAACTATGGCTACACCTTC. Translated: CASSPVGNYGYTF.

The chain uses TRBV5-6 and TRBJ2-5; D not certain. Germline V lookup: CDR1 SGHDT, CDR2 YYEEEE. The V end was cut by 0 bases, the J end by 7 bases, with 10 bases between. The CDR3 has 13 residues. The CDR3 loop reads CASSLARIGTQYF. The CDR3 DNA sequence: TGTGCCAGCAGCTTGGCCCGGATCGGGACCCAGTACTTC.

V gene TRBV9 combines with J gene TRBJ2-1; TRBD2 matches 9 bases. With V trimmed by 3 bases and J by 6 bases, 4 bases remained unmatched. The germline V gene encodes CDR1 SGDLS and CDR2 YYNGEE. The CDR3 has 14 residues. CDR3 residues: CASSGMTSGNEQFF. DNA for the CDR3: TGTGCCAGCAGCGGAATGACTAGCGGCAATGAGCAGTTCTTC.

The chain carries TRBV5-4 and TRBJ2-1; TRBD2 matches 7 bases. With V trimmed by 0 bases and J by 15 bases, 9 bases remained unmatched. Per germline, CDR1 SGHNT and CDR2 YYREEE (reference sequence). The CDR3 is made up of 13 amino acids. The CDR3 reads CASSLVLGRVRFF. CDR3 DNA: TGTGCCAGCAGCTTGGTTTTAGGGAGGGTAAGGTTCTTC.

This chain uses TRBV2 with TRBJ1-1; a possible D gene is TRBD1 (5 bases). This CDR3 comprises 14 residues. Germline V CDR1 and CDR2: SNHLY, FYNNEI. The V end was cut by 6 bases, the J end by 5 bases, with 16 bases between. CDR3 region: CASSRAVIATEAFF. CDR3 nucleotide sequence: TGTGCCAGCAGCAGGGCGGTCATTGCTACTGAAGCTTTCTTT.

This rearrangement joins TRBV7-9 to TRBJ1-6, with 7 positions matching TRBD1. The CDR3 is 15 amino acids. Germline V lookup: CDR1 SEHNR, CDR2 FQNEAQ (reference sequence). V shed 5 bases, J shed 10 bases, and the junction held 11 bases outside the gene matches. The CDR3 spells CASSQDLQGNSPLHF. The DNA of the CDR3 is TGTGCCAGCAGCCAAGATCTACAGGGGAACTCACCCCTCCACTTT.

This sequence joins TRBV6-1 and TRBJ1-2; 7 bases map to TRBD1. CDR1 is MNHNS and CDR2 is SASEGT in the germline V gene. V lost 7 bases and J lost 6; bases outside the gene matches: 14. The CDR3 runs to 15 residues. This chain's CDR3 is CASISPRGGADGYTF. The CDR3, as DNA: TGTGCCAGCATCTCTCCCAGGGGGGGTGCGGATGGCTACACCTTC.

This chain links TRBV6-6 with TRBJ1-4; D might be TRBD1 (6 bases). There are 13 residues in the CDR3. Germline CDR1 reads MNHNY; CDR2 reads SVGAGI (reference sequence). The germline V and J ends were trimmed by 7 bases and 6 bases, with 12 bases remaining between them. The CDR3 nucleotides are TGTGCCAGCATGGGACAAGGGCATGAAAAACTGTTTTTT. It is translated as CASMGQGHEKLFF.

The table lists this clone with a few counts. The V gene is TRBV2, the J gene TRBJ2-4; 12 bases are a match to TRBD2. Germline CDR1 reads SNHLY; CDR2 reads FYNNEI. V was pared by 8 bases and J by 0 bases, with 5 bases of the junction left unmatched. This CDR3 has 16 amino acids. The CDR3 bases are TGTGCCAGCGGGGGACTAGCGGGCGTAGCCAAAAACATTCAGTACTTC. This translates into CASGGLAGVAKNIQYF.

The V call is TRBV16, the J call TRBJ2-7, with unresolved D. CDR1 KGHSY and CDR2 FQNENV come from the germline V gene. The V and J ends lost 1 base and 0 bases respectively, with 1 base between them. The CDR3 totals 12 residues. The CDR3 is CASSQFSYEQYF. The DNA for the CDR3 is TGTGCCAGCAGCCAATTCTCCTACGAGCAGTACTTC.

This chain connects TRBV19 to TRBJ2-7; 11 nucleotides match TRBD1. The CDR3 loop spans 16 amino acids. Trimming cost V 4 bases and J 1 base; bases outside gene matches: 6. Germline-derived CDR1 and CDR2 are LNHDA and SQIVND (reference sequence). CDR3 protein: CASSRRGTGGSYEQYF. CDR3 coding DNA: TGTGCCAGTAGTAGAAGAGGGACAGGGGGATCCTACGAGCAGTACTTC.

This clone was recorded once. The chain carries TRBV6-1 and TRBJ1-5; D ambiguous. V lost 7 bases, J lost 3 bases, and 10 bases lay in between. This CDR3 spans 13 amino acids. Germline assignment: CDR1 MNHNS and CDR2 SASEGT. CDR3 residues: CASTPGFNQPQHF. CDR3 nucleotide sequence: TGTGCCAGCACGCCGGGGTTCAATCAGCCCCAGCATTTT.

This rearrangement joins TRBV10-1 to TRBJ2-1, with 9 bases fitting TRBD2. The ends lost 6 bases at V and 2 bases at J; junction bases unmatched: 5. The CDR3 consists of 15 residues. Germline CDR1 reads WNHNN; CDR2 reads SYGVQD (reference sequence). CDR3 in DNA: TGCGCCAGCAGCAAGAGCGGGGGGACCTACAATGAGCAGTTCTTC. It codes for CASSKSGGTYNEQFF.

The chain is built from TRBV25-1 and TRBJ2-1; no firm D call. V was pared by 8 bases and J by 4 bases, with 12 bases between. From germline, CDR1 is MGHDK and CDR2 SYGVNS. The CDR3 runs to 13 residues. Here the CDR3 DNA reads TGTGCCAGCCTCCCCTCGGAGTACAATGAGCAGTTCTTC. This encodes CASLPSEYNEQFF.

The chain employs TRBV15 and TRBJ2-7; D is unresolved. V was cut by 3 bases and J by 5 bases, with 14 bases left in between. The length of the CDR3 is 14 residues. Germline CDR1 is LNHNV and CDR2 is YYDKDF (reference sequence). CDR3 region: CATSRDYNLDEQYF. DNA of the CDR3: TGTGCCACCAGCAGGGATTATAACCTGGACGAGCAGTACTTC.